This TCR beta chain was captured by sequencing in a study of response to subunit inactivated influenza vaccine. Findings and caveats of the study: New T cells are recruited in small numbers by each seasonal influenza vaccination, according to the authors' suggestion.

Germline loops: CDR1 MGHRA, CDR2 YSYEKL. CDR3 size: 17 residues. The germline V and J ends were trimmed by 0 bases and 0 bases, with 14 bases remaining between them. This clonotype was detected a few times. The antigen is undetermined. TCRdb analysed the RT-PCR reads with MiXCR anew, one entry per CDR3 protein. The sample has over 400,000 distinct CDR3 sequences; approximately 13% are singletons. This rearrangement joins TRBV4-1 to TRBJ1-1; a weak D match, TRBD1 (5 bases). This sequence was found in a man in his forties or fifties who received an inactivated influenza vaccine. Material: PBMCs from blood, obtained more than 35 days after vaccination. CDR3 in DNA: TGCGCCAGCAGCCAAGATTCCCGGGACGGCGTGAACACTGAAGCTTTCTTT. This translates into CASSQDSRDGVNTEAFF.